A selection of T cell receptor beta chains follows, all from one sample in a study of shared clonotypes between healthy human individuals. The data were produced by immunoSEQ multiplex PCR, yet TCRdb's version contains in-frame clones alone and is incomplete. The sample has roughly 640,000 clones; about 74% are singletons. Sequencing input: memory CD4+ T cells sorted from blood. These receptors were taken from a woman aged 25 to 45 in good health. Both conserved end residues are trimmed from each CDR3.

V gene: TRBV7-9; CDR3 protein: ASSSTDQETQY
V gene: TRBV28; CDR3 protein: ASSLSLAGGKSYEQY
V gene: TRBV19; CDR3 protein: ASSKGSDFYEQY
V gene: TRBV27; CDR3 protein: ASSLGGGIEQY
V gene: TRBV6-1; CDR3 protein: ASSGGSGTDTQY
V gene: TRBV28; CDR3 protein: ASSPVVRALYEQY
V gene: TRBV28; CDR3 protein: ASSLRTDLYGYT
V gene: TRBV20-1; CDR3 protein: SARDEKLF
V gene: TRBV7-9; CDR3 protein: ASSSGQGYEQF
V gene: TRBV6-1; CDR3 protein: ASSDGAARPQH
V gene: TRBV19; CDR3 protein: ASTLGGRGLRGGELF
V gene: TRBV11-2; CDR3 protein: ASSLRTGRDTGELF
V gene: TRBV2; CDR3 protein: ASSGGGGTEAF
V gene: TRBV30; CDR3 protein: AWSVKGTVNQPQH
V gene: TRBV5-6; CDR3 protein: ASSLGRRDTEAF
V gene: TRBV18; CDR3 protein: ASSSTGIGFYEQY
V gene: TRBV4-1; CDR3 protein: ASSQAAGVRYEQY
V gene: TRBV10-2; CDR3 protein: ASRPGQGSTGELF
V gene: TRBV4-2; CDR3 protein: ASSQDVQTHSNQPQH
V gene: TRBV5-1; CDR3 protein: ASSLRLAGEETQY
V gene: TRBV20-1; CDR3 protein: SALHGDTQY
V gene: TRBV19; CDR3 protein: ASSIRGDNEAF
V gene: TRBV4-2; CDR3 protein: ASSQGDRALSHNQETQY
V gene: TRBV19; CDR3 protein: ASNPSGGSTDTQY
V gene: TRBV29-1; CDR3 protein: SARQTDTQY
V gene: TRBV7-8; CDR3 protein: ASSLSRGDTEAF
V gene: TRBV9; CDR3 protein: ASSWRREDTQY